The text below deals with one TCR beta chain. What it binds is not known. The data originate from a study of cytomegalovirus exposure and HLA in healthy donors. At the level of the study: The roughly 120 validation repertoires, a later analysis reported, used the same platform as the 600 to 700 first-cohort repertoires. Study results and limitations: One later analysis, an examination of the 90 to 150 validation repertoires, found that first-cohort TCR clusters tended to co-occur in them. Confirmation in vitro established that three CMV-associated chains were specific for CMV antigens. The study designated some 180 TCR beta chains cytomegalovirus-associated.

The method was immunoSEQ multiplex PCR; TCRdb's version includes in-frame clones alone and lacks a portion of them. The repertoire holds 220,000 or so clones, with about 89% as singletons. The V gene lost 5 bases and the J gene lost 7 bases, with 21 bases spanning the gap. CDR1 and CDR2 (germline): MNHEY, SMNVEV (reference sequence). There are 17 residues in the CDR3. Sequencing was performed on PBMCs. The chain is built from TRBV27 and TRBJ1-6; D gene unclear. The source of this sequence is a young woman in good health and CMV-seronegative. Written as DNA, the CDR3 is TGTGCCAGCAGTCCTAACTCCGGTCCCCCCGTCAATTCACCCCTCCACTTT. It yields the protein CASSPNSGPPVNSPLHF.